Reported below is one TCR beta chain. The germline V gene has CDR1 LNHNV and CDR2 YYDKDF (reference sequence). The CDR3 spans 14 residues. Trimming cost V 2 bases and J 5 bases, with 13 bases left between them. By flow cytometry, patients selected for sequencing had shown an expansion of CD8+CD57+ cells. Severe acquired aplastic anemia affected all patients. CDR3 and TCR beta VDJ profiling relied on genomic DNA as the template. From the reads, TCRdb called clonotypes with MiXCR, one entry per CDR3 protein. This table holds roughly 93,000 distinct CDR3 sequences, 55% to 75% found once. These data originate in a study of CD8+CD57+ T cells in acquired aplastic anemia.

The sample comprised sorted CD4+, CD8+, or CD8+CD57+ T cells (not recorded which) from PBMCs. V is TRBV15 and J is TRBJ2-7, with D perhaps matching TRBD1 (6 bases). The TCR originated in a human donor with aplastic anemia. The CDR3 sequence: CATSRRTAFHEQYF. The CDR3 nucleotides are TGTGCCACCAGCAGACGGACAGCCTTCCACGAGCAGTACTTC.